Listed here are 15 T cell receptor beta chains from one sample, sequenced in a study of cytomegalovirus exposure and HLA in healthy donors. 13 Jbeta primers and 60 Vbeta primers were used for the PCR. Generated by immunoSEQ multiplex PCR, the TCRdb table keeps only in-frame clones and is missing some. The sample data list tens of thousands of clones. The sequenced sample consisted of PBMCs. The source is a woman aged 40 to 50 in good health and CMV-seropositive.

The rearrangement joins TRBV29-1 to TRBJ2-6, with D perhaps matching TRBD1 (6 bases). Germline V lookup: CDR1 SQVTM, CDR2 ANQGSEA. This CDR3 region has 16 residues. Trimming cost V 4 bases and J 3 bases, with 16 bases left between them. The CDR3 DNA sequence: TGCAGCGTTGCACCTATACAGGGTGGTGGGGCCAACGTCCTGACTTTC. This translates into CSVAPIQGGGANVLTF.

The rearrangement links TRBV2 to TRBJ2-5; 9 bases are a match to TRBD1. This CDR3 is 16 amino acids long. V was clipped by 6 bases and J by 4 bases; unmatched bases: 12. The V gene's germline CDR1 is SNHLY and CDR2 FYNNEI. The CDR3 loop reads CASSVTGGRVGETQYF. The CDR3 region has the DNA TGTGCCAGCAGCGTTACAGGGGGCAGGGTAGGAGAGACCCAGTACTTC. The full variable domain, its missing parts supplied by reference TRBV2 and TRBJ2-5, is EPEVTQTPSHQVTQMGQEVILRCVPISNHLYFYWYRQILGQKVEFLVSFYNNEISEKSEIFDDQFSVERPDGSNFTLKIRSTKLEDSAMYFCASSVTGGRVGETQYFGPGTRLLVL.

The gene calls are TRBV9 and TRBJ2-7; 8 bases are shared with TRBD2. Trimming cost V 2 bases and J 6 bases; bases outside gene matches: 13. Germline V gives CDR1 SGDLS, CDR2 YYNGEE. The CDR3 contains 16 residues. CDR3 nucleotides: TGTGCCAGCAGCGTGTCTTCCCGGCGGGCGGGAGGCGAGCAGTACTTC. Its translation is CASSVSSRRAGGEQYF. Looking up the rest from reference TRBV9 and TRBJ2-7 gives the full variable domain: DSGVTQTPKHLITATGQRVTLRCSPRSGDLSVYWYQQSLDQGLQFLIQYYNGEERAKGNILERFSAQQFPDLHSELNLSSLELGDSALYFCASSVSSRRAGGEQYFGPGTRLTVT.

V usage is TRBV18 and J usage is TRBJ1-6; the D gene is possibly TRBD1 (6 bases). The CDR3 runs 14 residues. V lost 3 bases and J lost 10, with 13 bases in between. CDR1 is KGHSH, CDR2 LQKENI, per germline. CDR3 coding DNA: TGTGCCAGCTCACCCACAAGACAGGAATCACCCCTCCACTTT. Translating it yields CASSPTRQESPLHF.

The chain couples TRBV7-3 to TRBJ2-2; D not resolved. The CDR3 runs 15 residues. CDR1 is SGHTA and CDR2 is FQGTGA in the germline V gene. Trimming cost V 8 bases and J 0 bases, with 13 bases left between them. CDR3 DNA sequence: TGTGCCAGCGGAGCCAGTACTTCGAACACCGGGGAGCTGTTTTTT. It encodes CASGASTSNTGELFF. The full variable domain, its missing parts supplied by reference TRBV7-3 and TRBJ2-2, is GAGVSQTPSNKVTEKGKYVELRCDPISGHTALYWYRQSLGQGPEFLIYFQGTGAADDSGLPNDRFFAVRPEGSVSTLKIQRTERGDSAVYLCASGASTSNTGELFFGEGSRLTVL.

V gene TRBV18 combines with J gene TRBJ1-2; 7 positions match TRBD1. The CDR3 runs 15 residues. The germline V gene encodes CDR1 KGHSH and CDR2 LQKENI. V dropped 3 bases and J dropped 1; count of bases not matched to a gene: 5. CDR3 coding DNA: TGTGCCAGCTCACCGGGGACAGCGGGTAACTATGGCTACACCTTC. Encoded protein: CASSPGTAGNYGYTF.

The V gene is TRBV10-3, the J gene TRBJ1-2; D unresolved. Germline V gene data show CDR1 as ENHRY and CDR2 as SYGVKD. The length of the CDR3 is 14 residues. V was clipped by 2 bases and J by 4 bases, with 11 bases between them. CDR3 amino acids: CAISEPHLVYGYTF. DNA for the CDR3: TGTGCCATCAGTGAGCCCCACTTAGTCTATGGCTACACCTTC.

This chain links TRBV6-5 with TRBJ2-7; D unresolved. V was pared by 6 bases and J by 4 bases, with 16 bases between. The CDR3 sequence is 14 residues long. CDR1 and CDR2 from the germline V gene are MNHEY and SVGAGI. CDR3 sequence reads: CASSLGPSRYEQYF. DNA for the CDR3: TGTGCCAGCAGCCTTGGGCCCAGTCGGTACGAGCAGTACTTC.

CDR3 in amino acids: CASSETRSNYGYTF. The CDR3 DNA follows: TGTGCCAGCAGTGAGACACGTTCTAACTATGGCTACACCTTC. The chain joins TRBV6-5 to TRBJ1-2; D is unclear. CDR3 length equals 14 residues. Trimming removed 5 bases at V and 0 bases at J, with 10 bases between. The germline gives CDR1 MNHEY, CDR2 SVGAGI.

The CDR3 DNA reads as TGTGCCAGCAGCTTGCCTGGCGGGGGGGCCCTTGATGAGCAGTTCTTC. Protein sequence: CASSLPGGGALDEQFF. The chain couples TRBV5-6 to TRBJ2-1; 9 bases fit TRBD2. Per germline, CDR1 SGHDT and CDR2 YYEEEE. The CDR3 spans 16 residues. With 1 base clipped from V and 8 bases from J, the junction kept 10 bases outside the gene matches.

This chain links TRBV7-9 with TRBJ2-1, with 8 bases lining up with TRBD2. Germline V gene data show CDR1 as SEHNR and CDR2 as FQNEAQ (reference sequence). V shed 4 bases, J shed 15 bases, and the junction held 29 bases outside the gene matches. CDR3 length equals 19 residues. CDR3 protein: CASSYPGFTGGALSPSRFF. The CDR3 DNA follows: TGTGCCAGCAGCTACCCTGGCTTTACGGGGGGGGCTCTTTCGCCCAGCCGGTTCTTC.

J is TRBJ2-2 and V is TRBV19; 8 positions match TRBD2. In germline, CDR1 is LNHDA, CDR2 SQIVND (reference sequence). Trimming at V came to 5 bases and at J to 5 bases, leaving 7 bases not matched to a gene. The CDR3 has 15 residues. Here the CDR3 DNA reads TGTGCCAGTAGTTATTTCGCTAGCGGGACCGGGGAGCTGTTTTTT. It is translated as CASSYFASGTGELFF.

The V and J genes are TRBV6-5 and TRBJ2-7; 10 nucleotides align to TRBD1. Trimming cost V 5 bases and J 3 bases; bases outside gene matches: 7. This CDR3 region has 15 residues. Per germline, CDR1 MNHEY and CDR2 SVGAGI. CDR3 sequence (DNA): TGTGCCAGCAGTCCAGGGACAGGGGAGGACTACGAGCAGTACTTC. Translation gives CASSPGTGEDYEQYF.

V is TRBV10-3 and J is TRBJ2-7; 7 bases agree with TRBD2. CDR1 ENHRY and CDR2 SYGVKD come from the germline V gene. With V trimmed by 6 bases and J by 2 bases, 13 bases remained unmatched. This CDR3 is 16 amino acids long. Here the CDR3 reads CAIRPSLSGDAYEQYF. The CDR3 nucleotides are TGTGCCATCAGACCCTCCCTAAGCGGGGATGCCTACGAGCAGTACTTC.

The chain uses TRBV7-6 and TRBJ2-2; TRBD1 might be the D (6 bases). This CDR3 comprises 15 residues. Germline loops: CDR1 SGHVS, CDR2 FNYEAQ. Trimming cost V 6 bases and J 1 base, with 12 bases left between them. CDR3 loop: CASSWTALNTGELFF. The CDR3 DNA reads TGTGCCAGCAGTTGGACAGCCCTGAACACCGGGGAGCTGTTTTTT.